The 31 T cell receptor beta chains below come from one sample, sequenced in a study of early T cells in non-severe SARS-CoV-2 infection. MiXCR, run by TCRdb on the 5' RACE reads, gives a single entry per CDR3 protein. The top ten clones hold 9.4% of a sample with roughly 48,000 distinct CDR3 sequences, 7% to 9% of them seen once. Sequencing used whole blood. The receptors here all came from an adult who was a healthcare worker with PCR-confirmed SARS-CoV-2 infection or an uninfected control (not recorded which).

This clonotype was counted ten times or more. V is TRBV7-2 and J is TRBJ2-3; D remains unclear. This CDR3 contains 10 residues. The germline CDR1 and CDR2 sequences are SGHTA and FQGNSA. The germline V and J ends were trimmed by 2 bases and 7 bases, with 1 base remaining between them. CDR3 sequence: CASSLNTQYF. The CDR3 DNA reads TGTGCCAGCAGCTTAAATACGCAGTATTTT.

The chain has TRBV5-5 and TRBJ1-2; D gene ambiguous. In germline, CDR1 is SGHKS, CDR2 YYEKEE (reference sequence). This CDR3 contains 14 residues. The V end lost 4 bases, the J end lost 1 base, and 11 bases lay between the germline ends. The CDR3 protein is CASSPRNSNYGYTF. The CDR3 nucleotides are TGTGCCAGCAGCCCTCGGAACAGTAACTATGGCTACACCTTC.

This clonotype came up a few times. Here the CDR3 DNA reads TGTGCCAGCAGTAAGGGACTAGCGGGGAACAATGAGCAGTTCTTC. It specifies CASSKGLAGNNEQFF. The chain recombines TRBV27 with TRBJ2-1; TRBD2 matches 13 bases. The ends lost 5 bases at V and 5 bases at J; junction bases unmatched: 3. CDR1 is MNHEY, CDR2 SMNVEV, per germline (reference sequence). The CDR3 length is 15 residues.

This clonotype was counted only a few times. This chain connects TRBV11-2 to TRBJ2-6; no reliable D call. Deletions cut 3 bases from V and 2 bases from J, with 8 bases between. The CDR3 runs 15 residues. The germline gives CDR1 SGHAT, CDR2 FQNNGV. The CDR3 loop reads CASSFATPGANVLTF. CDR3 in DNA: TGTGCCAGCAGCTTCGCCACACCTGGGGCCAACGTCCTGACTTTC.

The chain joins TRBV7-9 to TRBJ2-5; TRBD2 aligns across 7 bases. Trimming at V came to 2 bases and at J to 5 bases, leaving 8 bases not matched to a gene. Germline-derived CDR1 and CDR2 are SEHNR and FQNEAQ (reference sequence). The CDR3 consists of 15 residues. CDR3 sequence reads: CASSLFPLGGETQYF. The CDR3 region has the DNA TGTGCCAGCAGCTTATTCCCCCTGGGGGGGGAGACCCAGTACTTC.

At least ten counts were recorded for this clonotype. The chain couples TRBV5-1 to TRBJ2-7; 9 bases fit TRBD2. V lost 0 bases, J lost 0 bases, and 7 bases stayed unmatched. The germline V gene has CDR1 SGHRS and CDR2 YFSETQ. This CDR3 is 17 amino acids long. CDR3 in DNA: TGCGCCAGCAGCTTGGAATTGCTAGCGGGGAACTCCTACGAGCAGTACTTC. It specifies CASSLELLAGNSYEQYF.

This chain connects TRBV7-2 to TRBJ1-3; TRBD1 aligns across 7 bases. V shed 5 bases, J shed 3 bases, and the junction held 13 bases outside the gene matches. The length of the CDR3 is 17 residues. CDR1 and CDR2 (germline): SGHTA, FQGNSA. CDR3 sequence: CASSSTGQATGGNTIYF. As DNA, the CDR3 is TGTGCCAGCAGCAGCACAGGACAGGCGACGGGTGGAAACACCATATATTTT.

The CDR3 nucleotides are TGTGCTAGTGGTTTGAAGGTTGGGGTAGGCGACACTGAAGCTTTCTTT. Its protein is CASGLKVGVGDTEAFF. The V and J genes are TRBV12-5 and TRBJ1-1; no firm D call. The CDR3 loop spans 16 amino acids. Germline V CDR1 and CDR2: LGHNT, FRNRAP. V gave up 2 bases and J gave up 3 bases, with 16 bases separating them.

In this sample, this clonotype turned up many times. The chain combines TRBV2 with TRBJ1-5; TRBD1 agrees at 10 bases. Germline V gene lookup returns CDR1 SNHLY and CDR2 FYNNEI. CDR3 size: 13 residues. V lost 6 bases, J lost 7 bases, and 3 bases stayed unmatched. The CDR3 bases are TGTGCCAGCAGGGGGACAGGGGTCCAGCCCCAGCATTTT. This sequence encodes CASRGTGVQPQHF.

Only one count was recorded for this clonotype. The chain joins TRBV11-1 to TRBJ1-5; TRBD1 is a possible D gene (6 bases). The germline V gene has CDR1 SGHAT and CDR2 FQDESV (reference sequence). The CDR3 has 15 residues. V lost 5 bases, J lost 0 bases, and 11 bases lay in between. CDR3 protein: CASSEDSSSNQPQHF. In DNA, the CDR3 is TGTGCCAGCAGCGAGGACAGTAGTAGCAATCAGCCCCAGCATTTT.

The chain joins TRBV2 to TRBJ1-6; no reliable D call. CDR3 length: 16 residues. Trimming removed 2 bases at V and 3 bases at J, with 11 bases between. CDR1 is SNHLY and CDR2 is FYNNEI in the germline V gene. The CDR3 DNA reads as TGTGCCAGCAGTGAACGGGTGTTGCTCTATAATTCACCCCTCCACTTT. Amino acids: CASSERVLLYNSPLHF.

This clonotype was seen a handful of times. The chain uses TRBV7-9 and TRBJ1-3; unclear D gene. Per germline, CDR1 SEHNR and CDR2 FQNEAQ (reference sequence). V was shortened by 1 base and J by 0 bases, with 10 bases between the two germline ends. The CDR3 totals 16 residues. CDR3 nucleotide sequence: TGTGCCAGCAGCTTAGGTGACCCCCGCTCTGGAAACACCATATATTTT. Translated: CASSLGDPRSGNTIYF.

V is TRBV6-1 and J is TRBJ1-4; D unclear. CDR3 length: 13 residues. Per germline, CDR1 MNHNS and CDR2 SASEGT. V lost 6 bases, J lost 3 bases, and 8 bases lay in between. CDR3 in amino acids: CASRERSNEKLFF. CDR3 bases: TGTGCCAGCAGGGAAAGGTCTAATGAAAAACTGTTTTTT.

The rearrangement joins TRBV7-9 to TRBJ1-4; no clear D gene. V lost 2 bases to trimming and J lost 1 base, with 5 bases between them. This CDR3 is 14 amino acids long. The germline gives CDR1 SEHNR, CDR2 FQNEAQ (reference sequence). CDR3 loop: CASSLPGTNEKLFF. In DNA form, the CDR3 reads TGTGCCAGCAGCTTACCCGGAACTAATGAAAAACTGTTTTTT.

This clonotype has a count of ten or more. In DNA, the CDR3 is TGTGCCAGCAGCTTAGTCGCGGGCTCCTACGAGCAGTACTTC. Translating it yields CASSLVAGSYEQYF. The J gene is TRBJ2-7, the V gene TRBV11-2; the D gene is possibly TRBD2 (5 bases). The CDR3 spans 14 residues. Trimming shortened V by 1 base and J by 0 bases, and 7 bases separated the two germline ends. The germline V gene has CDR1 SGHAT and CDR2 FQNNGV. The entire variable domain, with the rest obtained from reference TRBV11-2 and TRBJ2-7, is as follows: EAGVAQSPRYKIIEKRQSVAFWCNPISGHATLYWYQQILGQGPKLLIQFQNNGVVDDSQLPKDRFSAERLKGVDSTLKIQPAKLEDSAVYLCASSLVAGSYEQYFGPGTRLTVT.

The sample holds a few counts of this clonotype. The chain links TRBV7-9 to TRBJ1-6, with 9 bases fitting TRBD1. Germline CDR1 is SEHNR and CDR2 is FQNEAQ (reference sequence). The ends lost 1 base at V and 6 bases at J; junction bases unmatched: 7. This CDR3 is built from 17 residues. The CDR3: CASSLGSGTGTNSPLHF. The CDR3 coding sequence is TGTGCCAGCAGCTTAGGGTCCGGGACAGGGACTAATTCACCCCTCCACTTT.

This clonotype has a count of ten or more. The chain's CDR3 is CASGLVLAVSYNEQFF. The CDR3 DNA sequence: TGTGCTAGTGGTTTGGTATTAGCGGTTTCCTACAATGAGCAGTTCTTC. This chain connects TRBV12-5 to TRBJ2-1; D perhaps matches TRBD2 (6 bases). The CDR3 runs 16 residues. Trimming left V 0 bases short and J 1 base short, with 10 bases between. Germline loops: CDR1 LGHNT, CDR2 FRNRAP.

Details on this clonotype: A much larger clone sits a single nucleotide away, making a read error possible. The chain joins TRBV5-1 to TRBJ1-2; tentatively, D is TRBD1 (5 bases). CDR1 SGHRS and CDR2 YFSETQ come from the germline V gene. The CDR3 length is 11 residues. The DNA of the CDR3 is TGCGTCAGCAGCTTTGGGGACGGCTACACCTTC. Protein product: CVSSFGDGYTF.

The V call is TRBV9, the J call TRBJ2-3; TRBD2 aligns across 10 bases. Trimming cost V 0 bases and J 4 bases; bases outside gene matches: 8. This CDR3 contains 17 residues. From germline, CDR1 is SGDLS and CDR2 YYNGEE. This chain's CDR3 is CASSVGKAGGPPDTQYF. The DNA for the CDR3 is TGTGCCAGCAGCGTAGGGAAAGCGGGGGGGCCCCCAGATACGCAGTATTTT.

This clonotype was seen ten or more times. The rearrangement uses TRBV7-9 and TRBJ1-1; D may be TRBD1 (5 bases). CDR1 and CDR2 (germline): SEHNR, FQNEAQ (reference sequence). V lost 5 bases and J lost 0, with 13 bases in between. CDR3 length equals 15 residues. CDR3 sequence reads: CASSRSETVNTEAFF. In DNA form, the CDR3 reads TGTGCCAGCAGCAGGTCCGAGACAGTGAACACTGAAGCTTTCTTT.

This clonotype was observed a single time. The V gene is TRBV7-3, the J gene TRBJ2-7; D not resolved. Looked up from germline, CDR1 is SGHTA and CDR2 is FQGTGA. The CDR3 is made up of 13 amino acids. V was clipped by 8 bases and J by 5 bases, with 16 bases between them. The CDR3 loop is CASGPGTKHEQYF. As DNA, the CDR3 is TGTGCCAGCGGGCCGGGTACAAAGCACGAGCAGTACTTC.

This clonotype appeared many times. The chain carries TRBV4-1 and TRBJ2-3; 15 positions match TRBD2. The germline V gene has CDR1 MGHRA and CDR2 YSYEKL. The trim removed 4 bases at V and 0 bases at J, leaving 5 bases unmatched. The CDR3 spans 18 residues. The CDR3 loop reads CASSRGTSGGPSTDTQYF. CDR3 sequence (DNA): TGCGCCAGCAGCCGTGGGACTAGCGGGGGGCCTAGCACAGATACGCAGTATTTT.

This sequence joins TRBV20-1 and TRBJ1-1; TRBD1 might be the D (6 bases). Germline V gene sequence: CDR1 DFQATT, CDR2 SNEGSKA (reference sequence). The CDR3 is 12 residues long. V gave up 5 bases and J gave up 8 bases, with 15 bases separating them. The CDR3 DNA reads TGCAGTGCTCTACAGGGTAGGGAAGAAGCTTTCTTT. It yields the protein CSALQGREEAFF.

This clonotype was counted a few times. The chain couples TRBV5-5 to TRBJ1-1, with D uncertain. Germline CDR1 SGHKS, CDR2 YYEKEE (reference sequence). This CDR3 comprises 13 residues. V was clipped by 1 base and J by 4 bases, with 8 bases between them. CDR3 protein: CASSLSPPTEAFF. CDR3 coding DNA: TGTGCCAGCAGCTTGTCTCCACCCACTGAAGCTTTCTTT.

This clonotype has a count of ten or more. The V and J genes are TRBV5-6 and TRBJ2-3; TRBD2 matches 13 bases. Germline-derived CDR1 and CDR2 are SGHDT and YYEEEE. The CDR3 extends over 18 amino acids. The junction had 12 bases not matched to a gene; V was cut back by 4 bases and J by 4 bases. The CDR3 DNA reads TGTGCCAGCAGCCCACTAGCGGGAGGGCCCCGCTTCGCAGATACGCAGTATTTT. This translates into CASSPLAGGPRFADTQYF.

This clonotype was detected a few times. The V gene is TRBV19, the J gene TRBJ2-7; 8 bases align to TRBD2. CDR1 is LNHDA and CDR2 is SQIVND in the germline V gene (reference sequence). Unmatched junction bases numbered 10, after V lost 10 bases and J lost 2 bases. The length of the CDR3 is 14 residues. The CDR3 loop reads CATSNGRGTYEQYF. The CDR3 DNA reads TGTGCCACCTCTAACGGGAGGGGAACCTACGAGCAGTACTTC.

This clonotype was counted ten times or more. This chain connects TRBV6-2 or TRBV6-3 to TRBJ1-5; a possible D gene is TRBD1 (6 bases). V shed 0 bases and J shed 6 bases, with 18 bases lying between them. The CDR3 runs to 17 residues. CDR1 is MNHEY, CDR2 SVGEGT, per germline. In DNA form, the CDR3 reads TGTGCCAGCAGTTACTCGAAGTCAGGGGCGCAGGGTCAGCCCCAGCATTTT. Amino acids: CASSYSKSGAQGQPQHF.

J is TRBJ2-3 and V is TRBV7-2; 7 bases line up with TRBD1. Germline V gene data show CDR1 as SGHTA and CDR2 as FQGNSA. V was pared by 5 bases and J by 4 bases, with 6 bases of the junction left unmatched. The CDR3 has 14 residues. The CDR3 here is CASSLDRRADTQYF. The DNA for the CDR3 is TGTGCCAGCAGCCTGGACAGGCGTGCAGATACGCAGTATTTT.

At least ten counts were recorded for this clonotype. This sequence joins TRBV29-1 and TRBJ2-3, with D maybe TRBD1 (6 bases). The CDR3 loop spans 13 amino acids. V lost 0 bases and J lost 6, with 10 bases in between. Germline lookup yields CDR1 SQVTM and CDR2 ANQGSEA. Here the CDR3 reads CSVEDSGVDTQYF. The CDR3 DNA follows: TGCAGCGTTGAAGACTCAGGGGTGGATACGCAGTATTTT.

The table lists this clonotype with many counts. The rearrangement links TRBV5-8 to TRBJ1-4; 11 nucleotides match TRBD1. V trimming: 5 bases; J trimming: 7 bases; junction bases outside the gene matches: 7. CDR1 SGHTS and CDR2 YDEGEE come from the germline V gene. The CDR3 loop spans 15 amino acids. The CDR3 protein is CASRHRGTGGEKLFF. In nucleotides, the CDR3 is TGTGCCAGCAGGCATAGGGGGACAGGGGGTGAAAAACTGTTTTTT.

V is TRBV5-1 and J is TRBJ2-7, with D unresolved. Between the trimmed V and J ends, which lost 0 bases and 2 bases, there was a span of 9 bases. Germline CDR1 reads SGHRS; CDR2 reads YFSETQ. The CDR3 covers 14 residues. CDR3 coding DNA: TGCGCCAGCAGCTTGGAGTACTCCCCCTACGAGCAGTACTTC. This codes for CASSLEYSPYEQYF.